This TCR beta chain appears in the sequencing data of a study of blood T cell repertoires in COVID-19. In the study overall: COVID-19 samples collected from the United States, Italy and Spain covered acute and convalescent phases. T cells, B-cell-depleted T cells, or PBMCs supplied cDNA or gDNA.

The germline V gene encodes CDR1 LNHNV and CDR2 YYDKDF (reference sequence). This CDR3 has 14 amino acids. V dropped 9 bases and J dropped 3 bases, with 16 bases sitting between them. As originally analysed: The assay estimated nucleated cells by amplifying reference gene primers. TCRdb's table, derived via immunoSEQ multiplex PCR, lists solely in-frame clones and lacks some. The V and J calls and clone size are taken from that table; D and trimming were inferred from the DNA. The sample lists about 120,000 clones, roughly four fifths seen once, with 7.5% in the top ten. This clonotype was sampled from a man aged 65 to 85 with active or convalescent COVID-19. J is TRBJ2-3 and V is TRBV15, with a possible D match to TRBD1 (6 bases). The sample comprised peripheral blood. For the CDR3, the DNA is TGTGCCACGGGGCCCCGGGACACGACAGATACGCAGTATTTT. Translating it yields CATGPRDTTDTQYF.